The TCR beta chain under discussion was sequenced for a study of shared clonotypes between healthy human individuals. CDR1 SEHNR and CDR2 FQNEAQ come from the germline V gene (reference sequence). Trimming cost V 2 bases and J 2 bases, with 9 bases left between them. The CDR3 spans 14 residues. Assay: immunoSEQ multiplex PCR; the TCRdb copy retains only in-frame clones and omits some. This table has about 2.2 million clones, roughly 95% appearing once. Positively selected for CCR7, the CD45RO-negative cells used as naive CD8 cells excluded terminally differentiated effector memory CD45RA+ cells. The source of this sequence is a man between 18 and 35 years old in good health. Some clones in this sample may be carry-over from other donors' samples. Sample: naive CD8+ T cells from PBMCs. The V and J genes are TRBV7-9 and TRBJ2-5; D remains unclear. CDR3 DNA: TGTGCCAGCAGCTTACTCGCAACGCAAGAGACCCAGTACTTC. Protein sequence: CASSLLATQETQYF. Supplemented by reference TRBV7-9 and TRBJ2-5, the full variable domain reads DTGVSQNPRHKITKRGQNVTFRCDPISEHNRLYWYRQTLGQGPEFLTYFQNEAQLEKSRLLSDRFSAERPKGSFSTLEIQRTEQGDSAMYLCASSLLATQETQYFGPGTRLLVL.